This entry lists 25 T cell receptor beta chains sequenced from one sample in a study of a mutant IDH1 vaccine in newly diagnosed glioma. Time point described: week 23, last vaccination. With topical imiquimod, each dose of the vaccine consisted of 300 ug of mutant IDH1 20-mer peptide. The method was immunoSEQ multiplex PCR; TCRdb's version includes in-frame clones alone and lacks a portion of them. The repertoire holds 43,000 or so clones, with approximately 84% as singletons. No antigen is known for these receptors. The sequences come from PBMCs, collected from a glioma patient whose treatment included an IDH1 peptide vaccine. These TCRs come from a woman aged 18-35 years with glioma. Some clones in this sample may be carry-over from other donors' samples.

The chain carries TRBV25-1 and TRBJ2-1; D gene ambiguous. The CDR3 spans 11 residues. From germline, CDR1 is MGHDK and CDR2 SYGVNS. With 3 bases removed from V and 9 bases from J, the gap between germline ends came to 6 bases. CDR3 DNA sequence: TGTGCCAGCAGTGAGGTCGGTGAGCAGTTCTTC. Its protein is CASSEVGEQFF.

The chain has TRBV6-1 and TRBJ2-4; D not resolved. V was shortened by 4 bases and J by 2 bases, with 3 bases between the two germline ends. CDR3 size: 12 residues. In germline, CDR1 is MNHNS, CDR2 SASEGT. The CDR3 spells CASSVPKNIQYF. The CDR3 DNA reads TGTGCCAGCAGTGTTCCCAAAAACATTCAGTACTTC.

The V gene is TRBV6-4, the J gene TRBJ2-1, with 10 bases lining up with TRBD2. Trimming at V came to 6 bases and at J to 9 bases, leaving 11 bases not matched to a gene. Germline V lookup: CDR1 MRHNA, CDR2 SNTAGT. The CDR3 consists of 15 residues. The CDR3 loop reads CASSGNLAGVTEQFF. The CDR3, as DNA: TGTGCCAGCAGCGGGAACCTAGCGGGAGTGACTGAGCAGTTCTTC.

Here the CDR3 reads CASSRGQRGAEEPQHF. In DNA, the CDR3 is TGTGCCAGCTCACGCGGACAGAGGGGTGCTGAGGAGCCCCAGCATTTT. The rearrangement uses TRBV18 and TRBJ1-5, with a possible D match to TRBD1 (6 bases). This CDR3 is 16 amino acids long. CDR1 is KGHSH, CDR2 LQKENI, per germline. Trimming took 4 bases from V and 8 from J, leaving 21 bases between them.

V gene TRBV30 combines with J gene TRBJ2-7; D remains ambiguous. The length of the CDR3 is 11 residues. Germline CDR1 is GTSNPN and CDR2 is SVGIG (reference sequence). The germline V and J ends were trimmed by 0 bases and 4 bases, with 4 bases remaining between them. This CDR3 is CAWSVGYEQYF. The DNA of the CDR3 is TGTGCCTGGAGTGTAGGGTACGAGCAGTACTTC.

The table lists this clone with a few counts. The V and J genes are TRBV25-1 and TRBJ1-1; D remains unclear. Germline CDR1 MGHDK, CDR2 SYGVNS. Trimming cost V 6 bases and J 1 base, with 9 bases left between them. The CDR3 sequence is 13 residues long. CDR3 DNA sequence: TGTGCCAGCAGCCTCAAGACGAACACTGAAGCTTTCTTT. It yields the protein CASSLKTNTEAFF.

In its sample, this clone was seen a few times. This chain's CDR3 is CASTTSLWTWREKLFF. The DNA for the CDR3 is TGTGCCAGTACGACCTCGCTCTGGACGTGGAGGGAAAAACTGTTTTTT. This chain connects TRBV19 to TRBJ1-4; the D is unclear. V was shortened by 7 bases and J by 8 bases, with 23 bases between the two germline ends. Germline V lookup: CDR1 LNHDA, CDR2 SQIVND (reference sequence). This CDR3 contains 16 residues.

The J gene is TRBJ2-7, the V gene TRBV5-1; 7 positions agree with TRBD2. Trimming at V came to 1 base and at J to 0 bases, leaving 4 bases not matched to a gene. This CDR3 has 15 amino acids. Looked up from germline, CDR1 is SGHRS and CDR2 is YFSETQ. CDR3 loop: CASSLREGGSYEQYF. CDR3 DNA sequence: TGCGCCAGCAGCTTGAGGGAGGGTGGCTCCTACGAGCAGTACTTC.

This clone has just one count. This rearrangement joins TRBV7-8 to TRBJ2-6; possible D gene TRBD2, 5 bases. CDR3 size: 17 residues. V dropped 4 bases and J dropped 0 bases, with 13 bases sitting between them. Germline V gives CDR1 SGHVS, CDR2 FQNEAQ. CDR3 region: CASSSRTAGSGANVLTF. CDR3 nucleotide sequence: TGTGCCAGCAGCTCTAGGACGGCGGGCTCTGGGGCCAACGTCCTGACTTTC.

The chain has TRBV19 and TRBJ2-7; D remains ambiguous. This CDR3 contains 9 residues. Germline assignment: CDR1 LNHDA and CDR2 SQIVND (reference sequence). The V end was cut by 5 bases, the J end by 5 bases, with 1 base between. The CDR3 loop is CASSDEQYF. CDR3 sequence (DNA): TGTGCCAGTAGTGACGAGCAGTACTTC.

This clone was seen a single time. This chain uses TRBV5-6 with TRBJ2-5, with TRBD2 identical over 7 bases. Losses at the gene ends were 1 base for V and 5 bases for J; bases not matched to a gene: 8. From germline, CDR1 is SGHDT and CDR2 YYEEEE. CDR3 length equals 15 residues. As DNA, the CDR3 is TGTGCCAGCAGCTTGCAGACTAGCCGACGGGAGACCCAGTACTTC. Translation: CASSLQTSRRETQYF.

The rearrangement links TRBV5-1 to TRBJ2-1, with D possibly called TRBD1 or TRBD2 (5 bases each). Germline V gives CDR1 SGHRS, CDR2 YFSETQ. The V gene lost 4 bases and the J gene lost 9 bases, with 8 bases spanning the gap. This CDR3 is built from 11 residues. The CDR3 DNA reads TGCGCCAGCAGCGCCGGGACTGAGCAGTTCTTC. Translated, it gives CASSAGTEQFF. Full variable domain (rest looked up from reference TRBV5-1 and TRBJ2-1): KAGVTQTPRYLIKTRGQQVTLSCSPISGHRSVSWYQQTPGQGLQFLFEYFSETQRNKGNFPGRFSGRQFSNSRSEMNVSTLELGDSALYLCASSAGTEQFFGPGTRLTVL.

This chain joins TRBV6-4 and TRBJ2-7; weak D call: TRBD2 (5 bases). V was trimmed by 0 bases and J by 6 bases, leaving 15 bases between them. Looked up from germline, CDR1 is MRHNA and CDR2 is SNTAGT. The CDR3 contains 15 residues. CDR3 protein: CASSDSAGAFGEQYF. The CDR3, as DNA: TGTGCCAGCAGTGACTCGGCGGGCGCCTTCGGCGAGCAGTACTTC.

V gene TRBV11-2 combines with J gene TRBJ2-1; 9 nucleotides match TRBD1. Trimming removed 1 base from V and 5 bases from J; junction bases left unmatched: 9. The CDR3 totals 17 residues. The germline V gene has CDR1 SGHAT and CDR2 FQNNGV. CDR3 sequence: CASSLVPQGARHNEQFF. CDR3 in DNA: TGTGCCAGCAGCTTAGTCCCACAGGGGGCCAGACACAATGAGCAGTTCTTC.

The rearrangement uses TRBV11-2 and TRBJ1-6; D is undetermined. CDR1 SGHAT and CDR2 FQNNGV come from the germline V gene. The CDR3 consists of 13 residues. Trimming took off 0 bases at V and 10 bases at J, with 7 bases between the two ends. In DNA, the CDR3 is TGTGCCAGCAGCTTAGAGGAGAGATCACCCCTCCACTTT. Amino acids: CASSLEERSPLHF.

V gene TRBV6-5 combines with J gene TRBJ2-1, with D possibly being TRBD1 (6 bases). CDR1 is MNHEY and CDR2 is SVGAGI in the germline V gene. With 3 bases removed from V and 6 bases from J, the gap between germline ends came to 9 bases. This CDR3 comprises 13 residues. Written as DNA, the CDR3 is TGTGCCAGCAGTTATGGGACAACCAATGAGCAGTTCTTC. This sequence encodes CASSYGTTNEQFF.

The chain is built from TRBV27 and TRBJ2-1, with TRBD2 identical over 9 bases. Per the germline V gene, CDR1 is MNHEY and CDR2 is SMNVEV (reference sequence). The ends lost 3 bases at V and 0 bases at J; junction bases unmatched: 15. This CDR3 has 20 residues. The CDR3 DNA is TGTGCCAGCAGTTTTGGATTATCGGTAGCGGGGGCGAGCTCCTACAATGAGCAGTTCTTC. It codes for CASSFGLSVAGASSYNEQFF.

This clone ranks as medium-sized (0.01 to 0.1%). The chain recombines TRBV25-1 with TRBJ1-1, with 7 bases matching TRBD1. Losses at the gene ends were 7 bases for V and 0 bases for J; bases not matched to a gene: 5. The germline CDR1 and CDR2 sequences are MGHDK and SYGVNS. There are 14 residues in the CDR3. The CDR3 here is CASMQGVMNTEAFF. CDR3 in DNA: TGTGCCAGCATGCAGGGGGTCATGAACACTGAAGCTTTCTTT.

The chain uses TRBV6-6 and TRBJ2-2; D not resolved. This CDR3 is 14 amino acids long. V was pared by 7 bases and J by 4 bases, with 13 bases between. CDR1 MNHNY and CDR2 SVGAGI come from the germline V gene (reference sequence). The CDR3 sequence: CASNERPSTGELFF. CDR3 nucleotides: TGTGCCAGCAACGAAAGGCCGAGCACCGGGGAGCTGTTTTTT.

The chain is built from TRBV29-1 and TRBJ2-3, with D perhaps matching TRBD1 (5 bases). Trimming shortened V by 4 bases and J by 2 bases, and 22 bases separated the two germline ends. This CDR3 region has 17 residues. Germline V lookup: CDR1 SQVTM, CDR2 ANQGSEA. The CDR3 DNA reads TGCAGCGTTGGCCGGCAGGCAGTAGGGGCCATCACAGATACGCAGTATTTT. Amino acid sequence: CSVGRQAVGAITDTQYF.

The CDR3 region has the DNA TGTGCCAGCAGCCCGGGATCGGACGCTGCCTACTACGAGCAGTACTTC. The encoded protein is CASSPGSDAAYYEQYF. This rearrangement joins TRBV11-2 to TRBJ2-7; perhaps TRBD2 as D (5 bases). The length of the CDR3 is 16 residues. V lost 5 bases and J 3 bases, leaving 20 bases between the germline ends. CDR1 and CDR2 (germline): SGHAT, FQNNGV.

The genes are TRBV5-4 and TRBJ2-7; D unresolved. The J call may be incorrect, as the DNA end agrees better with TRBJ2-5. Looked up from germline, CDR1 is SGHNT and CDR2 is YYREEE (reference sequence). The CDR3 spans 14 residues. The DNA for the CDR3 is TGTGCCAGCAGCGGTGCCGGCCCCCAAGAGACCCAGTACTTC. It specifies CASSGAGPQETQYF.

The DNA for the CDR3 is TGTGCCAGCAGACAGCTTGATAGCAATCAGCCCCAGCATTTT. Translating gives CASRQLDSNQPQHF. The rearrangement uses TRBV21-1 and TRBJ1-5; TRBD1 is taken as the D call from the table, unchecked against the DNA. TRBV21-1 is annotated as a pseudogene. This CDR3 is 14 amino acids long.

The sample holds a few counts of this clone. The J gene is TRBJ1-1, the V gene TRBV12-5; tentative D call: TRBD1 (6 bases). The CDR3 has 15 residues. Germline V CDR1 and CDR2: LGHNT, FRNRAP. V shed 4 bases and J shed 8 bases, with 20 bases lying between them. CDR3 DNA: TGTGCTAGTGGTTCCATACCGGGACACCCCTCCGAAGCTTTCTTT. It specifies CASGSIPGHPSEAFF.

This clone was seen a single time. This chain uses TRBV2 with TRBJ1-6; D possibly corresponds to TRBD1 (6 bases). V lost 7 bases to trimming and J lost 6 bases, with 13 bases between them. The CDR3 has 14 amino acids. Germline-derived CDR1 and CDR2 are SNHLY and FYNNEI. The CDR3: CASTQGTFNSPLHF. The CDR3 DNA reads as TGTGCCAGCACCCAGGGGACGTTTAATTCACCCCTCCACTTT.